A selection of T cell receptor beta chains follows, all from one sample in a study of CD8 T cells in Susac syndrome. TCRdb fed the immunoSEQ multiplex PCR reads into MiXCR, producing one record per CDR3 protein. This table holds some 300,000 distinct CDR3 sequences, 65% to 90% found once. Sequenced sample: CD8+ T cells from PBMCs. The receptors here all came from a human donor with multiple sclerosis. Each CDR3 is given with its conserved first and last residue. A D gene is named only where the DNA matches it firmly. Only some rows state a clone size, as once, few, many or a class for expanded clones.

CDR3,DNA,J,D,V,size
CASSLEGVTLPNNEQFF,TGCGCCAGCAGCTTGGAGGGAGTCACCCTCCCCAACAATGAGCAGTTCTTC,TRBJ2-1,.,TRBV5-1,.
CASSLADGYEQYF,TGTGCCAGCAGCTTAGCGGACGGGTACGAGCAGTACTTC,TRBJ2-7,.,TRBV7-7,.
CASNRNEQFF,TGTGCCAGCAATAGGAATGAGCAGTTCTTC,TRBJ2-1,.,TRBV6-6,.
CASMGAGIYYGYTF,TGTGCCAGCATGGGGGCAGGGATTTATTATGGCTACACCTTC,TRBJ1-2,.,TRBV6-5,.
CASSIDEETYEQYF,TGTGCCAGTAGTATAGATGAGGAGACCTACGAGCAGTACTTC,TRBJ2-7,.,TRBV19,.
CASSPLLRGLFGEQYF,TGTGCCAGCAGCCCCCTCCTACGGGGACTCTTCGGGGAGCAGTACTTC,TRBJ2-7,.,TRBV3-1,few
CSAEILGAQYF,TGCAGCGCCGAAATCCTAGGGGCCCAGTACTTC,TRBJ2-5,.,TRBV29-1,.
CASSFGLGDEQFF,TGTGCCAGCAGCTTTGGTTTGGGTGACGAGCAGTTCTTC,TRBJ2-1,.,TRBV5-6,.
CASSQLAGWGLNTGELFF,TGCGCCAGCAGCCAGCTAGCGGGATGGGGGTTAAACACCGGGGAGCTGTTTTTT,TRBJ2-2,TRBD2,TRBV4-3,.
CASSRTGNEQYF,TGTGCCAGCAGCCGCACAGGGAACGAGCAGTACTTC,TRBJ2-7,.,TRBV27,.
CASSLGQGNLYGYTF,TGCGCCAGCAGCTTGGGACAGGGGAATTTGTATGGCTACACCTTC,TRBJ1-2,TRBD1,TRBV5-1,.
CASSFPKREVSDEQFF,TGTGCCAGCAGCTTCCCAAAGCGGGAGGTCAGTGATGAGCAGTTCTTC,TRBJ2-1,TRBD2,TRBV11-2,.
CASSEGLAGGWPSQETQYF,TGTGCCAGCAGCGAGGGACTAGCGGGAGGTTGGCCCTCACAAGAGACCCAGTACTTC,TRBJ2-5,TRBD2,TRBV2,.
CASSPDMEEQYF,TGTGCCAGCAGCCCTGACATGGAAGAGCAGTACTTC,TRBJ2-7,.,TRBV5-5,.
CASSQPGTGSYEQYF,TGCGCCAGCAGCCAACCCGGGACAGGGAGCTACGAGCAGTACTTC,TRBJ2-7,TRBD1,TRBV4-1,.
CSAVVTDYSPPQETQYF,TGCAGTGCCGTAGTAACGGACTACTCCCCCCCACAAGAGACCCAGTACTTC,TRBJ2-5,.,TRBV20-1,once
CASSPEISTDTQYF,TGCGCCAGCAGCCCCGAAATAAGCACAGATACGCAGTATTTT,TRBJ2-3,.,TRBV4-1,few
CASSPGFFNNEQFF,TGTGCCAGCAGCCCAGGGTTTTTCAACAATGAGCAGTTCTTC,TRBJ2-1,.,TRBV11-2,.
CASSIPLDEQYF,TGTGCCAGCAGCATCCCCTTGGACGAGCAGTACTTC,TRBJ2-7,.,TRBV7-8,.
CASSQPRTGSAYEQYF,TGTGCCAGCAGCCAACCCCGGACAGGGTCAGCCTACGAGCAGTACTTC,TRBJ2-7,TRBD1,TRBV14,.
CSVGQGPNEQFF,TGCAGCGTCGGACAGGGACCTAATGAGCAGTTCTTC,TRBJ2-1,TRBD1,TRBV29-1,.
CASRPQGGNTEAFF,TGTGCCAGTAGGCCACAGGGAGGGAACACTGAAGCTTTCTTT,TRBJ1-1,.,TRBV19,once
CASSFGVDYPPSGEQYF,TGTGCCAGCAGTTTTGGGGTCGATTACCCTCCCTCGGGGGAGCAGTACTTC,TRBJ2-7,.,TRBV6-5,few
CASSQDLSGFHTGELFF,TGTGCCAGCAGCCAAGATCTTTCGGGATTCCACACCGGGGAGCTGTTTTTT,TRBJ2-2,.,TRBV3-1,.
CASSDRLAGGFDEQFF,TGTGCCAGCAGCGACCGACTAGCGGGAGGGTTCGATGAGCAGTTCTTC,TRBJ2-1,TRBD2,TRBV11-2,.
CASSSSAGGNTDTQYF,TGCGCCAGCAGCTCGTCAGCGGGAGGGAACACAGATACGCAGTATTTT,TRBJ2-3,TRBD2,TRBV5-1,.
CASSLTSGKNADTQYF,TGTGCCAGCAGCTTGACTAGCGGGAAGAATGCAGATACGCAGTATTTT,TRBJ2-3,TRBD2,TRBV13,.
CSASISGGQGEAFF,TGCAGTGCTAGTATCTCAGGGGGGCAGGGTGAAGCTTTCTTT,TRBJ1-1,TRBD1,TRBV20-1,.
CASSDIGSTGELFF,TGTGCCAGCAGTGATATAGGGAGCACCGGGGAGCTGTTTTTT,TRBJ2-2,.,TRBV25-1,.
CASSLGDRGNTEAFF,TGTGCCAGCAGTCTCGGGGACAGGGGGAACACTGAAGCTTTCTTT,TRBJ1-1,TRBD1,TRBV28,.
CASSPEGQLDQPQHF,TGTGCCAGCAGCCCTGAGGGACAGTTGGATCAGCCCCAGCATTTT,TRBJ1-5,TRBD1,TRBV7-2,.
CASRESGDETQYF,TGTGCCAGCAGGGAATCCGGGGACGAGACCCAGTACTTC,TRBJ2-5,.,TRBV25-1,.
CASSQEGVRTEAFF,TGTGCCAGCAGCCAAGAAGGGGTTCGGACTGAAGCTTTCTTT,TRBJ1-1,.,TRBV14,.
CSAREGTGWSYEQYF,TGCAGTGCTAGAGAGGGGACAGGGTGGTCCTACGAGCAGTACTTC,TRBJ2-7,TRBD1,TRBV20-1,.
CASSSQGWGLDEQFF,TGTGCCAGCAGCTCCCAGGGGTGGGGTTTAGATGAGCAGTTCTTC,TRBJ2-1,.,TRBV7-9,.
CASSQVEFGLARDEQFF,TGTGCCAGCAGCCAAGTCGAATTTGGACTAGCAAGGGATGAGCAGTTCTTC,TRBJ2-1,TRBD2,TRBV3-1,.
CSAIGGNTEAFF,TGCAGTGCTATCGGGGGGAACACTGAAGCTTTCTTT,TRBJ1-1,.,TRBV20-1,.
CATAEWGIAKGTEAFF,TGTGCCACCGCCGAGTGGGGTATCGCCAAAGGCACTGAAGCTTTCTTT,TRBJ1-1,.,TRBV19,.
CASSCPDRPSNQPQHF,TGTGCCAGCAGTTGCCCGGACAGACCGAGCAATCAGCCCCAGCATTTT,TRBJ1-5,.,TRBV6-2/TRBV6-3,.
CASSEQGIIQYF,TGTGCCAGCAGTGAACAGGGGATCATTCAGTACTTC,TRBJ2-4,TRBD1,TRBV6-5,.
CASSYGTKATYGYTF,TGTGCCAGCAGTTACGGGACAAAGGCGACCTATGGCTACACCTTC,TRBJ1-2,.,TRBV6-5,.
CASSQGQGADGYTF,TGCGCCAGCAGCCAAGGACAGGGGGCGGATGGCTACACCTTC,TRBJ1-2,TRBD1,TRBV4-3,.
CASSLARLAGQETQYF,TGTGCCAGCAGCTTGGCCCGGCTAGCGGGGCAAGAGACCCAGTACTTC,TRBJ2-5,TRBD2,TRBV5-8,once
CASSTPVGQGNQETQYF,TGTGCCAGCAGCACCCCAGTAGGACAGGGGAATCAAGAGACCCAGTACTTC,TRBJ2-5,TRBD1,TRBV7-9,.
CSTPGTEAFF,TGCAGCACCCCAGGGACAGAAGCTTTCTTT,TRBJ1-1,.,TRBV29-1,.
CASSPGTGTHEQFF,TGTGCCAGCAGCCCGGGGACAGGGACCCATGAGCAGTTCTTC,TRBJ2-1,TRBD1,TRBV5-6,.
CATSRDGNLLSPQHF,TGTGCCACCAGCAGAGATGGAAACCTTTTATCCCCCCAGCATTTT,TRBJ1-5,.,TRBV15,once
CASVLHATGTGDHRGYNEQFF,TGTGCCAGCGTCCTCCACGCGACCGGGACAGGGGATCACAGGGGGTACAATGAGCAGTTCTTC,TRBJ2-1,TRBD1,TRBV28,.
CSAADPPSGPREQYF,TGCAGTGCTGCAGACCCTCCTAGCGGTCCGCGCGAGCAGTACTTC,TRBJ2-7,TRBD2,TRBV20-1,.
CASSQDQGLEDTQYF,TGCGCCAGCAGCCAAGATCAAGGGTTGGAAGATACGCAGTATTTT,TRBJ2-3,.,TRBV4-3,.
CASSPRPGALNTEAFF,TGTGCCAGCAGCCCCAGACCCGGGGCACTGAACACTGAAGCTTTCTTT,TRBJ1-1,.,TRBV7-9,.
CASGQGPTGELFF,TGTGCCAGTGGACAGGGGCCCACCGGGGAGCTGTTTTTT,TRBJ2-2,TRBD1,TRBV28,.
CASSMGGKLGNQPQHF,TGTGCCAGTAGTATGGGTGGGAAGCTGGGCAATCAGCCCCAGCATTTT,TRBJ1-5,.,TRBV19,.
CASSPPGQETYGYTF,TGTGCCAGCAGCCCGCCTGGACAGGAAACCTATGGCTACACCTTC,TRBJ1-2,TRBD1,TRBV7-9,.
CASSPLAGGSLSSYNEQFF,TGTGCCAGCAGTCCACTAGCGGGAGGCTCCCTTAGCTCCTACAATGAGCAGTTCTTC,TRBJ2-1,TRBD2,TRBV6-2/TRBV6-3,.
CASSEDSTDTQYF,TGTGCCAGCAGTGAGGACAGCACAGATACGCAGTATTTT,TRBJ2-3,.,TRBV6-1,.
CAWSVLLNEAFF,TGTGCCTGGAGTGTACTTTTGAATGAAGCTTTCTTT,TRBJ1-1,.,TRBV30,.
CASSQDPGLVGSEQYF,TGCGCCAGCAGCCAAGATCCTGGCCTAGTAGGTTCCGAGCAGTACTTC,TRBJ2-7,.,TRBV4-1,few
CSGGVTEAFF,TGCAGCGGGGGGGTTACTGAAGCTTTCTTT,TRBJ1-1,.,TRBV29-1,.
CASSRPGETQYF,TGTGCCAGCAGCCGACCCGGCGAGACCCAGTACTTC,TRBJ2-5,.,TRBV6-2/TRBV6-3,.